The 26 T cell receptor beta chains below all came from one sample that was sequenced in a study of T-cell reconstitution after alpha-beta-depleted transplantation in children. Unique molecular identifiers featured in how the TCRbeta library was prepared. A single record per CDR3 protein comes from TCRdb applying MiXCR to the PCR reads. Of 550,000 to 600,000 distinct CDR3 sequences in the sample, roughly 23% were seen once. The input for sequencing was PBMCs, mostly from graft donor cells, taken 360 days after TCRalphabeta/CD19-depleted stem cell transplant. All receptors come from a boy in the first two years of life who had a stem cell transplant for acute myeloid leukemia, so the T cells may come from the graft donor.

The rearrangement joins TRBV4-3 to TRBJ1-3; D might be TRBD1 (6 bases). This CDR3 spans 15 amino acids. Germline V CDR1 and CDR2: LGHNA, YSLEER. With 1 base removed from V and 8 bases from J, the gap between germline ends came to 15 bases. This chain's CDR3 is CASSQVWRQEDTIYF. The CDR3 DNA is TGCGCCAGCAGCCAAGTCTGGAGACAGGAGGACACCATATATTTT.

The genes are TRBV12-3 or TRBV12-4 and TRBJ2-2, with 14 bases fitting TRBD2. The V gene end was trimmed by 5 bases and the J gene end by 2 bases; junction bases not matched to a gene: 7. The CDR3 runs 18 residues. The CDR3 spells CASSDRLAGGVNTGELFF. The DNA for the CDR3 is TGTGCCAGCAGTGATCGACTAGCGGGGGGGGTAAACACCGGGGAGCTGTTTTTT.

The chain combines TRBV25-1 with TRBJ2-3, with TRBD2 matching 13 bases. Germline V CDR1 and CDR2: MGHDK, SYGVNS. The CDR3 runs 17 residues. V was clipped by 4 bases and J by 3 bases; unmatched bases: 7. CDR3 residues: CASSAPRLAGGTDTQYF. CDR3 in DNA: TGTGCCAGCAGTGCCCCCAGACTAGCGGGGGGTACAGATACGCAGTATTTT.

This clonotype was recorded a few times. The genes are TRBV7-2 and TRBJ2-7, with a weak D call TRBD2 (5 bases). Looked up from germline, CDR1 is SGHTA and CDR2 is FQGNSA. V was pared by 5 bases and J by 2 bases, with 13 bases between. The CDR3 has 14 residues. CDR3 in amino acids: CASSTHGIAYEQYV. CDR3 DNA sequence: TGTGCCAGCAGCACCCACGGGATCGCCTACGAGCAGTACGTC.

This clonotype was seen a few times. V is TRBV24-1 and J is TRBJ2-1, with 9 positions matching TRBD2. This CDR3 has 15 amino acids. The germline V gene encodes CDR1 KGHDR and CDR2 SFDVKD. The trim removed 4 bases at V and 8 bases at J, leaving 8 bases unmatched. The CDR3 region is CATSDKRGVRDEQFF. The CDR3 coding sequence is TGTGCCACCAGTGACAAGCGGGGGGTTCGAGATGAGCAGTTCTTC.

This clonotype was recorded a few times. The chain recombines TRBV5-1 with TRBJ1-1, with D possibly being TRBD1 (6 bases). The CDR3 contains 15 residues. The ends were cut back, 2 bases at V and 2 bases at J, with 13 bases in the middle. Per the germline V gene, CDR1 is SGHRS and CDR2 is YFSETQ. CDR3: CASSLQDRTNTEAFF. DNA for the CDR3: TGCGCCAGCAGCTTACAAGACAGGACAAACACTGAAGCTTTCTTT.

Ten or more counts support this clonotype. The J gene is TRBJ2-6, the V gene TRBV25-1; unclear D gene. The CDR3 length is 14 residues. Germline CDR1 and CDR2: MGHDK and SYGVNS. Trimming pared 4 bases from V and 0 bases from J, leaving 4 bases between. The CDR3 is CASSVNSGANVLTF. In DNA, the CDR3 is TGTGCCAGCAGTGTAAACTCTGGGGCCAACGTCCTGACTTTC.

There are a few counts of this clonotype. The genes are TRBV12-3 or TRBV12-4 and TRBJ1-2; 7 bases are a match to TRBD1. CDR3 length: 14 residues. The J segment lost 4 bases and the V segment lost 5 bases, leaving 7 bases of the junction unmatched. CDR3: CASSVLGQPYGYTF. In DNA form, the CDR3 reads TGTGCCAGCAGTGTCCTGGGACAGCCCTATGGCTACACCTTC.

The V call is TRBV20-1, the J call TRBJ2-2, with D hard to call. The CDR3 contains 13 residues. Germline lookup yields CDR1 DFQATT and CDR2 SNEGSKA (reference sequence). V shed 6 bases and J shed 1 base, with 9 bases lying between them. The CDR3 DNA reads TGCAGTGCCCACCTCGAGAACACCGGGGAGCTGTTTTTT. Residues: CSAHLENTGELFF.

The rearrangement uses TRBV15 and TRBJ2-2; the match to TRBD2 covers 10 bases. CDR3 length: 13 amino acids. In germline, CDR1 is LNHNV, CDR2 YYDKDF (reference sequence). The CDR3: CVAKRGGPGELFF. The CDR3 nucleotides read TGTGTCGCGAAGCGGGGGGGCCCCGGGGAGCTGTTTTTT.

In this sample, this clonotype turned up many times. The CDR3 loop reads CSARDQASGETQYF. The CDR3, as DNA: TGCAGTGCTAGAGATCAAGCTAGCGGAGAGACCCAGTACTTC. This rearrangement joins TRBV20-1 to TRBJ2-5; 7 bases map to TRBD2. Per the germline V gene, CDR1 is DFQATT and CDR2 is SNEGSKA (reference sequence). With V trimmed by 0 bases and J by 4 bases, 5 bases remained unmatched. CDR3 length equals 14 residues.

The chain has TRBV12-3 or TRBV12-4 and TRBJ1-2; D call uncertain. This CDR3 contains 13 residues. V was trimmed by 5 bases and J by 6 bases, leaving 13 bases between them. The CDR3 sequence is CASSQRWVDGYTF. The CDR3 DNA reads TGTGCCAGCAGTCAGAGGTGGGTGGATGGCTACACCTTC.

This clonotype was seen repeatedly, ten times or more. The rearrangement joins TRBV12-5 to TRBJ1-2; TRBD1 matches 9 bases. The ends lost 0 bases at V and 6 bases at J; junction bases unmatched: 5. Germline CDR1 LGHNT, CDR2 FRNRAP. There are 15 residues in the CDR3. The CDR3 nucleotides are TGTGCTAGTGGTTTGGTCCCGGGACAGGGAAATGGCTACACCTTC. Residues: CASGLVPGQGNGYTF.

The chain employs TRBV20-1 and TRBJ2-7; either TRBD1 or TRBD2 may supply D (5 bases each). The CDR3 totals 12 residues. Germline-derived CDR1 and CDR2 are DFQATT and SNEGSKA (reference sequence). Trimming stripped 3 bases from V and 7 bases from J, with 13 bases between. The CDR3, as DNA: TGCAGTGCTAGGGGGACCTTTGGGGAGCAGTACTTC. This translates into CSARGTFGEQYF.

This clonotype was seen a few times. The chain links TRBV28 to TRBJ1-1; D remains unclear. The CDR3 is made up of 14 amino acids. Germline CDR1 reads MDHEN; CDR2 reads SYDVKM. The V end lost 3 bases, the J end lost 12 bases, and 20 bases lay between the germline ends. This chain's CDR3 is CASSFSSSSIGTFF. The CDR3 DNA follows: TGTGCCAGCAGTTTCTCCTCCTCCTCAATCGGAACTTTCTTT.

The chain links TRBV7-8 to TRBJ2-7; TRBD2 agrees at 7 bases. CDR1 is SGHVS and CDR2 is FQNEAQ in the germline V gene. The J segment lost 2 bases and the V segment lost 5 bases, leaving 9 bases of the junction unmatched. This CDR3 spans 15 amino acids. The CDR3 nucleotides are TGTGCCAGCAGCACACCTCGGGGAGGGACCTACGAGCAGTACTTC. This gives the protein CASSTPRGGTYEQYF. Full variable domain (remainder filled in from reference TRBV7-8 and TRBJ2-7): GAGVSQSPRYKVAKRGQDVALRCDPISGHVSLFWYQQALGQGPEFLTYFQNEAQLDKSGLPSDRFFAERPEGSVSTLKIQRTQQEDSAVYLCASSTPRGGTYEQYFGPGTRLTVT.

The genes are TRBV20-1 and TRBJ2-5; a possible D gene is TRBD1 (6 bases). With 1 base removed from V and 0 bases from J, the gap between germline ends came to 15 bases. The CDR3 has 16 residues. CDR1 DFQATT and CDR2 SNEGSKA come from the germline V gene (reference sequence). CDR3 coding DNA: TGCAGTGCTAGAGGCTCAGGGGAGCCCCACCAAGAGACCCAGTACTTC. Its translation is CSARGSGEPHQETQYF.

In its sample, this clonotype was seen once. The gene calls are TRBV11-2 and TRBJ2-7, with 8 bases fitting TRBD2. Trimming cost V 2 bases and J 0 bases; bases outside gene matches: 6. This CDR3 comprises 16 residues. Germline CDR1 is SGHAT and CDR2 is FQNNGV. The DNA for the CDR3 is TGTGCCAGCAGCTTAAGGAGACTAGCGTACTCCTACGAGCAGTACTTC. Translated: CASSLRRLAYSYEQYF.

The rearrangement uses TRBV20-1 and TRBJ2-7; TRBD2 matches at 8 bases. Germline CDR1 DFQATT, CDR2 SNEGSKA (reference sequence). Trimming cost V 0 bases and J 7 bases; bases outside gene matches: 11. The CDR3 length is 15 residues. The CDR3, as DNA: TGCAGTGCTAGAGACTCCGGGGGGGCCGTGGGTGAGCAGTACTTC. It specifies CSARDSGGAVGEQYF.

This clonotype was detected only a few times. This chain joins TRBV10-3 and TRBJ2-3; D is perhaps TRBD2 (6 bases). The CDR3 covers 14 residues. CDR1 and CDR2 (germline): ENHRY, SYGVKD. Deletions cut 6 bases from V and 5 bases from J, with 15 bases between. In DNA form, the CDR3 reads TGTGCCATCAGCGACCCGGGAGACGGAGATACGCAGTATTTT. Amino acids: CAISDPGDGDTQYF.

V is TRBV6-1 and J is TRBJ2-1, with unresolved D. V was trimmed by 6 bases and J by 4 bases, leaving 13 bases between them. The CDR3 is 14 amino acids. CDR1 MNHNS and CDR2 SASEGT come from the germline V gene. CDR3 coding DNA: TGTGCCAGCAGCCCGTGGGGTTCTTACAATGAGCAGTTCTTC. This codes for CASSPWGSYNEQFF.

In this sample, this clonotype turned up many times. V gene TRBV15 combines with J gene TRBJ1-1; 9 nucleotides align to TRBD1. Unmatched junction bases numbered 6, after V lost 3 bases and J lost 1 base. The CDR3 extends over 16 amino acids. CDR1 is LNHNV and CDR2 is YYDKDF in the germline V gene (reference sequence). This CDR3 is CATSRVGQGQNTEAFF. The CDR3 DNA sequence: TGTGCCACCAGCAGGGTCGGACAGGGGCAGAACACTGAAGCTTTCTTT.

The rearrangement joins TRBV24-1 to TRBJ2-5, with 9 bases fitting TRBD1. The CDR3 is 15 amino acids. CDR1 and CDR2 from the germline V gene are KGHDR and SFDVKD. J was trimmed by 2 bases and V by 1 base; bases with no gene match: 1. CDR3 nucleotides: TGTGCCACCAGTGATTTAGGGACAGGGCAAGAGACCCAGTACTTC. Amino acids: CATSDLGTGQETQYF.

This clonotype was seen only a few times. This sequence joins TRBV7-8 and TRBJ2-5; D ambiguous. CDR1 and CDR2 (germline): SGHVS, FQNEAQ. The CDR3 contains 14 residues. Trimming left V 1 base short and J 3 bases short, with 9 bases between. CDR3 residues: CASSLEYGEETQYF. CDR3 DNA sequence: TGTGCCAGCAGCTTAGAGTATGGAGAAGAGACCCAGTACTTC.

This clonotype was found many times. The chain uses TRBV7-9 and TRBJ2-1; 8 positions agree with TRBD1. The CDR3 contains 17 residues. J lost 2 bases, V lost 3 bases, and 9 bases had no gene match. Germline V CDR1 and CDR2: SEHNR, FQNEAQ (reference sequence). CDR3 nucleotide sequence: TGTGCCAGCAGCTTTTCGAAGGACAGGGCTGCCTACAATGAGCAGTTCTTC. It codes for CASSFSKDRAAYNEQFF.

This clonotype was seen repeatedly, ten times or more. The chain has TRBV29-1 and TRBJ1-1, with D uncertain. The germline gives CDR1 SQVTM, CDR2 ANQGSEA. The CDR3 consists of 13 residues. V gave up 4 bases and J gave up 1 base, with 10 bases separating them. The CDR3 region has the DNA TGCAGCGTTGGGCAGGCGAGGAACACTGAAGCTTTCTTT. Its translation is CSVGQARNTEAFF.